Presented here are 32 T cell receptor beta chains from one specimen sequenced in a study of T cells in Graves' hyperthyroidism and ophthalmopathy. RNA transcripts yielded amplified TCR beta CDR3 regions. The TCR CDR3 first-round RT-PCR relied on the HTBI primer set. TCRdb called the multiplex PCR reads again in MiXCR, with one record for every CDR3 protein. The sample lists roughly 700,000 distinct CDR3 sequences; 14% were seen once. Material: blood. The source of these receptors is a woman between 18 and 29 years old with Graves' hyperthyroidism.

The chain carries TRBV30 and TRBJ1-4; D gene unclear. The CDR3 is 11 residues long. Deletions cut 1 base from V and 8 bases from J, with 5 bases between. CDR1 and CDR2 (germline): GTSNPN, SVGIG (reference sequence). CDR3 DNA: TGTGCCTGGAGTGGTCCGGAAAAACTGTTTTTT. Translation: CAWSGPEKLFF.

This clonotype occurred many times. The chain couples TRBV12-3 or TRBV12-4 to TRBJ2-5; 12 bases agree with TRBD1. The CDR3 sequence is 14 residues long. J lost 1 base, V lost 8 bases, and 2 bases had no gene match. The CDR3 protein is CASGTGGLQETQYF. The CDR3 region has the DNA TGTGCCAGCGGGACAGGGGGCCTCCAAGAGACCCAGTACTTC.

This clonotype was recorded at least ten times. The chain employs TRBV20-1 and TRBJ2-1; 7 positions agree with TRBD1. In germline, CDR1 is DFQATT, CDR2 SNEGSKA (reference sequence). J gave up 5 bases and V 2 bases, and 6 bases lay outside the gene matches. The CDR3 totals 14 residues. CDR3 protein: CSARRGQHDNEQFF. The CDR3 DNA reads as TGCAGTGCTAGAAGGGGACAGCACGACAATGAGCAGTTCTTC.

This rearrangement joins TRBV2 to TRBJ1-6, with unresolved D. V lost 1 base and J 0 bases, leaving 7 bases between the germline ends. The length of the CDR3 is 16 residues. Germline assignment: CDR1 SNHLY and CDR2 FYNNEI. CDR3 residues: CASSEGRSSYNSPLHF. CDR3 in DNA: TGTGCCAGCAGTGAAGGCAGGAGCTCCTATAATTCACCCCTCCACTTT.

V usage is TRBV20-1 and J usage is TRBJ2-1; 14 bases are a match to TRBD2. This CDR3 comprises 20 residues. CDR1 is DFQATT, CDR2 SNEGSKA, per germline (reference sequence). J was trimmed by 2 bases and V by 1 base; bases with no gene match: 13. The CDR3 sequence is CSARVGGLAGGIGTYNEQFF. In DNA, the CDR3 is TGCAGTGCTAGAGTCGGAGGACTAGCGGGAGGAATAGGGACCTACAATGAGCAGTTCTTC.

This clonotype was detected a few times. The J gene is TRBJ2-1, the V gene TRBV13, with 8 positions matching TRBD2. The germline V gene has CDR1 PRHDT and CDR2 FYEKMQ (reference sequence). This CDR3 region has 14 residues. Losses at the gene ends were 5 bases for V and 8 bases for J; bases not matched to a gene: 8. CDR3 sequence: CASSVRGGLDEQFF. The CDR3 nucleotides read TGTGCCAGCAGCGTACGGGGGGGCTTGGATGAGCAGTTCTTC.

Ten or more counts support this clonotype. The J gene is TRBJ2-3, the V gene TRBV24-1; D not resolved. Per germline, CDR1 KGHDR and CDR2 SFDVKD. The CDR3 totals 15 residues. V lost 2 bases and J 3 bases, leaving 11 bases between the germline ends. CDR3 nucleotides: TGTGCCACCAGTGATTCGAAAATAAGGACAGATACGCAGTATTTT. Encoded protein: CATSDSKIRTDTQYF.

The chain has TRBV5-6 and TRBJ2-1, with 7 bases lining up with TRBD2. The CDR3 has 15 amino acids. Trimming cost V 2 bases and J 4 bases; bases outside gene matches: 6. Germline V gene lookup returns CDR1 SGHDT and CDR2 YYEEEE. CDR3 loop: CASSFPSGGYNEQFF. The CDR3 DNA reads as TGTGCCAGCAGCTTCCCTAGCGGTGGTTACAATGAGCAGTTCTTC.

The rearrangement uses TRBV10-2 and TRBJ1-2; D gene uncertain. V lost 5 bases and J 3 bases, leaving 16 bases between the germline ends. The CDR3 contains 15 residues. The germline V gene has CDR1 WSHSY and CDR2 SAAADI. CDR3 nucleotides: TGCGCCAGCAGTCCTGACATGGTGCCCTACTATGGCTACACCTTC. Its translation is CASSPDMVPYYGYTF.

Comment on this clonotype: This clone may be a read error of a much larger clone one base away. The V and J genes are TRBV29-1 and TRBJ2-1; tentative D call: TRBD2 (6 bases). The CDR3 runs 13 residues. Germline CDR1 reads SQVTM; CDR2 reads ANQGSEA. The CDR3 nucleotides read TGCGGCGTTGAAGGGGACTTCTACAATGAGCAGTTCTTC. Protein: CGVEGDFYNEQFF.

This clonotype was found many times. The genes are TRBV9 and TRBJ2-1; TRBD2 agrees at 10 bases. This CDR3 region has 17 residues. Trimming cost V 1 base and J 0 bases; bases outside gene matches: 4. Germline assignment: CDR1 SGDLS and CDR2 YYNGEE. The CDR3 loop is CASSVTGTSDSYNEQFF. Written as DNA, the CDR3 is TGTGCCAGCAGCGTAACCGGGACTAGCGACTCCTACAATGAGCAGTTCTTC.

On this clonotype: One end of the junction is discordant with germline, which a read error may explain. The J gene is TRBJ1-1, the V gene TRBV5-6; 7 bases match TRBD1. This CDR3 is 15 amino acids long. The germline V gene has CDR1 SGHDT and CDR2 YYEEEE. CDR3 bases: TGTGCCAGCAGCTTTGGTGAGGGGGCGCACACCGAAGCTTTCTTT. Translating it yields CASSFGEGAHTEAFF. Complete variable domain (other parts from reference TRBV5-6 and TRBJ1-1): DAGVTQSPTHLIKTRGQQVTLRCSPKSGHDTVSWYQQALGQGPQFIFQYYEEEERQRGNFPDRFSGHQFPNYSSELNVNALLLGDSALYLCASSFGEGAHTEAFFGQGTRLTVV.

There are many counts of this clonotype. The J gene is TRBJ2-2, the V gene TRBV11-1; a weak D match, TRBD2 (6 bases). The germline V and J ends were trimmed by 8 bases and 3 bases, with 13 bases remaining between them. CDR3 length: 14 amino acids. Per the germline V gene, CDR1 is SGHAT and CDR2 is FQDESV (reference sequence). CDR3 protein: CASSPGDYTGELFF. The CDR3 DNA is TGTGCCAGCTCCCCGGGAGACTACACCGGGGAGCTGTTTTTT.

This clonotype has at least ten counts. V gene TRBV20-1 combines with J gene TRBJ2-3; D assignment may be TRBD1 or TRBD2 (5 bases each). The CDR3 totals 14 residues. The V end was cut by 6 bases, the J end by 8 bases, with 21 bases between. CDR1 is DFQATT and CDR2 is SNEGSKA in the germline V gene (reference sequence). CDR3 coding DNA: TGCAGTGCGGGGGATGTCGTTGCGCCAGGTACGCAGTATTTT. Amino acids: CSAGDVVAPGTQYF.

The V gene is TRBV5-1, the J gene TRBJ1-4; tentatively, D is TRBD1 (5 bases). The length of the CDR3 is 15 residues. Deletions cut 1 base from V and 6 bases from J, with 13 bases between. CDR1 and CDR2 from the germline V gene are SGHRS and YFSETQ. The DNA for the CDR3 is TGCGCCAGCAGCTTGTCCGGGGGAGATCATGAAAAACTGTTTTTT. Translated: CASSLSGGDHEKLFF. Complete variable domain (other parts from reference TRBV5-1 and TRBJ1-4): KAGVTQTPRYLIKTRGQQVTLSCSPISGHRSVSWYQQTPGQGLQFLFEYFSETQRNKGNFPGRFSGRQFSNSRSEMNVSTLELGDSALYLCASSLSGGDHEKLFFGSGTQLSVL.

Details on this clonotype: A much larger clone differs by one base, so this may be a read error. J is TRBJ2-5 and V is TRBV30, with D tentatively TRBD1 or TRBD2 (6 bases each). CDR1 GTSNPN and CDR2 SVGIG come from the germline V gene (reference sequence). The CDR3 runs 13 residues. DNA of the CDR3: TGTGCCCGGAGACCCCGGGGGCGCGAGACCCAGTACTTC. Translating gives CARRPRGRETQYF.

The rearrangement joins TRBV6-1 to TRBJ2-1; 8 bases fit TRBD2. Germline CDR1 and CDR2: MNHNS and SASEGT. V shed 6 bases and J 0 bases; nucleotides not matched to a gene: 7. This CDR3 spans 16 amino acids. The DNA of the CDR3 is TGTGCCAGCAGCCGAATAGCGGGGAGCTCCTACAATGAGCAGTTCTTC. Translated, it gives CASSRIAGSSYNEQFF.

This clonotype has ten or more counts. V usage is TRBV27 and J usage is TRBJ2-7; perhaps TRBD2 as D (6 bases). The CDR3 runs to 17 residues. Germline-derived CDR1 and CDR2 are MNHEY and SMNVEV (reference sequence). The germline V and J ends were trimmed by 4 bases and 0 bases, with 19 bases remaining between them. The CDR3 DNA reads as TGTGCCAGCAGTTCCCTCGGAGGGCAGGTTAGCTCCTACGAGCAGTACTTC. Translating gives CASSSLGGQVSSYEQYF.

This clonotype was counted between two and nine times. One base away lies a much larger clone, so this may be a sequencing read error. The V call is TRBV28, the J call TRBJ2-1; D unclear. The CDR3 has 19 amino acids. CDR1 is MDHEN, CDR2 SYDVKM, per germline. CDR3 bases: TGTGCCAACAGTTTCTACACCACCTCCCTCTCGAGCTCCTACAATGAGCAGTTCTTC. Amino acid sequence: CANSFYTTSLSSSYNEQFF.

The chain carries TRBV6-1 and TRBJ2-5; no clear D. With 2 bases removed from V and 7 bases from J, the gap between germline ends came to 8 bases. CDR1 is MNHNS, CDR2 SASEGT, per germline. CDR3 length: 12 amino acids. This CDR3 reads CASSEISWTQYF. Written as DNA, the CDR3 is TGTGCCAGCAGTGAAATCAGTTGGACCCAGTACTTC.

The sample holds many counts of this clonotype. The rearrangement links TRBV7-9 to TRBJ1-1; maybe TRBD1 (5 bases). Germline V gene data show CDR1 as SEHNR and CDR2 as FQNEAQ (reference sequence). This CDR3 is built from 12 residues. V was clipped by 5 bases and J by 11 bases, with 15 bases between them. CDR3 amino acids: CASSRRGVNAFF. Here the CDR3 DNA reads TGTGCCAGCAGCCGGCGGGGGGTTAACGCTTTCTTT.

This clonotype was found many times. This rearrangement joins TRBV11-2 to TRBJ2-7; 7 nucleotides match TRBD2. The CDR3 loop spans 15 amino acids. Germline-derived CDR1 and CDR2 are SGHAT and FQNNGV. The V and J ends lost 2 bases and 1 base, in that order; junction bases with no gene match: 5. In DNA form, the CDR3 reads TGTGCCAGCAGCTTATTCGGACTAGAATCCTACGAGCAGTACTTC. Translating gives CASSLFGLESYEQYF.

For this clonotype: A clone one base away is much larger, so this may be a read error. The genes are TRBV30 and TRBJ2-5, with 8 bases identical to TRBD2. The V gene end was trimmed by 0 bases and the J gene end by 2 bases; junction bases not matched to a gene: 8. CDR3 length: 16 residues. The germline gives CDR1 GTSNPN, CDR2 SVGIG (reference sequence). Here the CDR3 DNA reads TGTGCCTGGAGTGTGGAAAGCGGGAGTGGGCAAGAGACCCAGTACTTC. Translating gives CAWSVESGSGQETQYF.

This clonotype was seen at least ten times. The rearrangement links TRBV4-2 to TRBJ1-3, with a possible D match to TRBD1 (6 bases). The ends were cut back, 5 bases at V and 3 bases at J, with 11 bases in the middle. The germline CDR1 and CDR2 sequences are LGHNA and YNFKEQ. CDR3 length equals 14 residues. CDR3 protein: CASSSWTDGNTIYF. CDR3 nucleotides: TGTGCCAGCAGCTCTTGGACAGATGGAAACACCATATATTTT.

This clonotype was observed a few times. This chain links TRBV29-1 with TRBJ2-1, with 10 bases lining up with TRBD2. The trim removed 4 bases at V and 4 bases at J, leaving 7 bases unmatched. Germline V gene lookup returns CDR1 SQVTM and CDR2 ANQGSEA. This CDR3 spans 15 amino acids. In DNA, the CDR3 is TGCAGCGTTGTTTCTAGCGGGGGAATTTACAATGAGCAGTTCTTC. This codes for CSVVSSGGIYNEQFF.

This clonotype showed up just a few times. This rearrangement joins TRBV2 to TRBJ1-2; TRBD1 might be the D (5 bases). Trimming pared 3 bases from V and 4 bases from J, leaving 33 bases between. Germline V gene lookup returns CDR1 SNHLY and CDR2 FYNNEI. The length of the CDR3 is 21 residues. The CDR3 nucleotides read TGTGCCAGCAGTGATTGGGGGGGAGTATTCGAATTTCTGTCCAAGATCTATGGCTACACCTTC. It yields the protein CASSDWGGVFEFLSKIYGYTF. Based on the CDR3 plus reference TRBV2 and TRBJ1-2, the full variable domain is EPEVTQTPSHQVTQMGQEVILRCVPISNHLYFYWYRQILGQKVEFLVSFYNNEISEKSEIFDDQFSVERPDGSNFTLKIRSTKLEDSAMYFCASSDWGGVFEFLSKIYGYTFGSGTRLTVV.

The chain links TRBV6-1 to TRBJ2-1; D not certain. This CDR3 comprises 15 residues. Per the germline V gene, CDR1 is MNHNS and CDR2 is SASEGT. Between the trimmed V and J ends, which lost 7 bases and 2 bases, there was a span of 15 bases. In nucleotides, the CDR3 is TGTGCCAGCAAAAGAGACCGTCCCGCCTACAATGAGCAGTTCTTC. This sequence encodes CASKRDRPAYNEQFF.

The chain joins TRBV6-1 to TRBJ1-6; a weak D match, TRBD1 (6 bases). V was cut by 5 bases and J by 7 bases, with 18 bases left in between. Germline CDR1 is MNHNS and CDR2 is SASEGT. The length of the CDR3 is 16 residues. CDR3 in amino acids: CASSNRQVAGNSPLHF. The CDR3, as DNA: TGTGCCAGCAGTAACCGACAGGTGGCCGGGAATTCACCCCTCCACTTT.

This clonotype has a count of ten or more. The genes are TRBV3-1 and TRBJ2-1; D call uncertain. The CDR3 covers 13 residues. The V end was cut by 4 bases, the J end by 6 bases, with 10 bases between. Germline loops: CDR1 LGHDT, CDR2 YNNKEL (reference sequence). As DNA, the CDR3 is TGTGCCAGCAGCCGGGATTCGATCAATGAGCAGTTCTTC. Protein sequence: CASSRDSINEQFF.

A few counts support this clonotype. CDR3 coding DNA: TGTGCCAGCAGTTACCCTTATCAGCCCCAGCATTTT. This encodes CASSYPYQPQHF. The V gene is TRBV6-2 or TRBV6-3, the J gene TRBJ1-5; the D is unclear. Germline CDR1 is MNHEY and CDR2 is SVGEGT. V was clipped by 2 bases and J by 5 bases, with 4 bases between them. The CDR3 is 12 amino acids.

This chain links TRBV5-1 with TRBJ2-2, with TRBD2 matching 11 bases. The V segment lost 3 bases and the J segment 2 bases; nucleotides outside the gene matches: 9. The germline CDR1 and CDR2 sequences are SGHRS and YFSETQ. The CDR3 is 18 residues long. The CDR3 nucleotides read TGCGCCAGCAGCTCTTGGCCAGGGACTAGCGGAAACACCGGGGAGCTGTTTTTT. Its translation: CASSSWPGTSGNTGELFF.

There are many counts of this clonotype. The chain combines TRBV5-1 with TRBJ2-1; the D gene is possibly TRBD1 (5 bases). Germline loops: CDR1 SGHRS, CDR2 YFSETQ. CDR3 length: 15 residues. V lost 6 bases, J lost 1 base, and 14 bases lay in between. This CDR3 reads CASKVRDSSYNEQFF. The CDR3 nucleotides read TGCGCCAGCAAGGTCAGGGATAGTTCCTACAATGAGCAGTTCTTC.